This T cell receptor (beta chain) was observed in a study of blood T cell repertoires in COVID-19. The overall study: T cells, B-cell-depleted T cells, or PBMCs supplied cDNA or gDNA.

Participants spanned ages roughly 18 to 90 years and resided in about 25 US areas. The table came from immunoSEQ multiplex PCR; TCRdb's copy has only in-frame clones and leaves some out. This sample has approximately 150,000 clones, with 80% to 85% found just once. This CDR3 region has 17 residues. This TCR derives from a woman in her fifties or sixties who had recovered from COVID-19. V gene TRBV1 combines with J gene TRBJ2-7; no DNA check was done on the table's D call, TRBD1. TRBV1 is noted as a pseudogene. Material for sequencing was PBMCs or T cells enriched from blood (not recorded which). CDR3 region: CTSSQSTGRGVPGEQYF. CDR3 DNA: TGCACCAGCAGCCAATCGACGGGCAGGGGAGTCCCGGGAGAGCAGTACTTC.